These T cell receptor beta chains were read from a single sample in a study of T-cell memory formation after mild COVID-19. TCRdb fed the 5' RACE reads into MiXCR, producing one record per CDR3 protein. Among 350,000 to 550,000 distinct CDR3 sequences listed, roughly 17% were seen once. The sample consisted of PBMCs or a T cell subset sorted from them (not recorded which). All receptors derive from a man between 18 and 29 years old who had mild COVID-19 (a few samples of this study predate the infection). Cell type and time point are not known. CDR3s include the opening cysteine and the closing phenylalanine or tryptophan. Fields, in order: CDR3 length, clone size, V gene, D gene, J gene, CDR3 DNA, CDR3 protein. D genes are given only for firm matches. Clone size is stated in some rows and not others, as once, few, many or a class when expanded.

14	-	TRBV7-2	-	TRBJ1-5	TGTGCCAGCAGCTTTATTCATAGCAATCAGCCCCAGCATTTT	CASSFIHSNQPQHF
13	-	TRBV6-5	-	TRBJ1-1	TGTGCCAGCATTTCCAATTCGGACCATGAAGCTTTCTTT	CASISNSDHEAFF
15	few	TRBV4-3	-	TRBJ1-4	TGCGCCAGCAGCCAAGAAGCCTTAGGGTCTGAAAAACTGTTTTTT	CASSQEALGSEKLFF
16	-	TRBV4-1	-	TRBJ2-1	TGCGCCAGCAGCCAAGACGATCCGGCAGGGTTTAATGAGCAGTTCTTC	CASSQDDPAGFNEQFF
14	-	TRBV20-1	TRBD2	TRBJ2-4	TGCAGTGAGCTGGGGAGGGAGGCCAAAAACATTCAGTACTTC	CSELGREAKNIQYF
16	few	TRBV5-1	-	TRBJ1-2	TGCGCCAGCAGCTTGAGTGTCCGATCGGGGGCGGGTGGCTACACCTTC	CASSLSVRSGAGGYTF
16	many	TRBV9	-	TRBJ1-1	TGTGCCAGCAGCGTAGTCTATCGCCGGTTTCGCACTGAAGCTTTCTTT	CASSVVYRRFRTEAFF
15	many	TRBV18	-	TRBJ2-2	-	CASSPLWENTGELFF
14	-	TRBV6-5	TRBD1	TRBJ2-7	TGTGCCAGCAGCAACCCGACAGGGGCCTACGAGCAGTACTTC	CASSNPTGAYEQYF
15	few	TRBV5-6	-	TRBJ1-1	TGTGCCAGCAGCTTAGGTCGCCAGGCGAACACTGAAGCTTTCTTT	CASSLGRQANTEAFF
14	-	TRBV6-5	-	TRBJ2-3	TGTGCCAGCAGTTTTGGACAGCCCACAGATACGCAGTATTTT	CASSFGQPTDTQYF
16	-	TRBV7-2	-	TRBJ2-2	TGTGCCAGCAGCTTAGTGTCAGGGACTGTCGTCGGGGAGCTGTTTTTT	CASSLVSGTVVGELFF
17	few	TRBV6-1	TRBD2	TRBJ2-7	TGTGCCAGCAGTGGCCGCCTGGGCACGGGGGGCTCCTACGAGCAGTACTTC	CASSGRLGTGGSYEQYF
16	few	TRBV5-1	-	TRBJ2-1	TGCGCCAGCAGCTTGTCGGCGGGGAGCCCCGTCTATGAGCAGTTCTTC	CASSLSAGSPVYEQFF
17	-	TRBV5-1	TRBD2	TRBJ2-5	TGCGCCAGCAGCTTATCGGCGGGGGGGCCATCCGGAGAGACCCAGTACTTC	CASSLSAGGPSGETQYF
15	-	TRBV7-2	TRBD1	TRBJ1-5	TGTGCCAGCAGCCAGGGGGGGGCTCAGAATCAGCCCCAGCATTTT	CASSQGGAQNQPQHF
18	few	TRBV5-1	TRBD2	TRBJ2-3	TGCGCCAGCAGCCAAGGACTAGCGGGGACCTCTAGCACAGATACGCAGTATTTT	CASSQGLAGTSSTDTQYF
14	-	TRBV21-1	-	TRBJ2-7	TGTGCCAGCAGCAAATCCCGGGCTCCCTACGAGCAGTACTTC	CASSKSRAPYEQYF
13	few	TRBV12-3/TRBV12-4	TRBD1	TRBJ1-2	TGTGCCAGCAGGGCGACAGGGCCATATGGCTACACCTTC	CASRATGPYGYTF
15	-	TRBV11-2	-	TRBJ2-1	TGTGCCAGCAGCTCCGGGGGACGCTCCTACAATGAGCAGTTCTTC	CASSSGGRSYNEQFF
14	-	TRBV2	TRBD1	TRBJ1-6	TGTGCCAGCGGGATGACAGGGGCTGATTCACCCCTCCACTTT	CASGMTGADSPLHF
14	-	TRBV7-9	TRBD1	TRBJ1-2	TGTGCCAGCAGCCGTCAGTGGCAGGGGGATGGCTACACCTTC	CASSRQWQGDGYTF
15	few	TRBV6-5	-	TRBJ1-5	TGTGCCAGCAGTCCTCGTGGGCCTTTGTATCAGCCCCAGCATTTT	CASSPRGPLYQPQHF
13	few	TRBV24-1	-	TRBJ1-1	TGTGCCACCAGTGATTTTACGGGGAAGGAAGCTTTCTTT	CATSDFTGKEAFF
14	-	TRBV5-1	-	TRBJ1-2	TGCGCCAGCAGCTTGTCGGACCACGACTATGGCTACACCTTC	CASSLSDHDYGYTF
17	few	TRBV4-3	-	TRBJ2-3	TGCGCCAGCAGCCAGGGTTCCGGGACACCTAGCACAGATACGCAGTATTTT	CASSQGSGTPSTDTQYF
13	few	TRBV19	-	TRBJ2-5	TGTGCCAGTAGTTCCGCAGCCCAAGAGACCCAGTACTTC	CASSSAAQETQYF
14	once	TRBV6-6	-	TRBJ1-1	TGTGCCTGGGGGCAGGGTGCCTGGGGGACTGAAGCTTTCTTT	CAWGQGAWGTEAFF
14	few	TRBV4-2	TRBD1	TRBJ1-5	TGTGCCAGCGGGGACAGGGGGCAAGGTCAGCCCCAGCATTTT	CASGDRGQGQPQHF
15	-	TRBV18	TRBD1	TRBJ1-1	TGTGCCAGCTCACCAACTCACAGGGGGGGCACTGAAGCTTTCTTT	CASSPTHRGGTEAFF
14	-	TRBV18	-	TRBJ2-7	TGTGCCAGCTCATCGCCCGATGAAGGCTACGAGCAGTACTTC	CASSSPDEGYEQYF
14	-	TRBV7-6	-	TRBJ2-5	TGTGCCAGCAGCCATATAGGGGAGACAGAGACCCAGTACTTC	CASSHIGETETQYF
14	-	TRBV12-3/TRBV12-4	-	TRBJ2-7	TGTGCCAGCAGTTTCGACGGACTGCACTACGAGCAGTACTTC	CASSFDGLHYEQYF
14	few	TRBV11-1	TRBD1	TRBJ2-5	TGTGCCAGCAGCCGGGACAGGGTGTTAGAGACCCAGTACTTC	CASSRDRVLETQYF
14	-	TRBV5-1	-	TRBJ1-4	TGCGCCAGCAGCCCGGGACACCGGGAGGAAAAACTGTTTTTT	CASSPGHREEKLFF
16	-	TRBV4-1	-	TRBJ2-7	TGCGCCAGCAGCCTACTGGGGGGGACAGAGTTCTACGAGCAGTACTTC	CASSLLGGTEFYEQYF
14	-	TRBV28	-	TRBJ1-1	TGTGCCAGCAGTTTCGGGGGCAGCTACCAGATAGCTTTATTT	CASSFGGSYQIALF
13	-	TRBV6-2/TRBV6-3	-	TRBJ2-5	TGTGCCAGCAGTTACGGGGGGTCGGAGACCCAGTACTTC	CASSYGGSETQYF
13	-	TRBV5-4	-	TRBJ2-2	TGTGCCAGCAGCTTCTCAGGGTCCGGGGAGCTGTTTTTT	CASSFSGSGELFF
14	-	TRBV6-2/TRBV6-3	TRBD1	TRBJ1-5	TGTGCCAGCAGACAGGGGGCTAGCAATCAGCCCCAGCATTTT	CASRQGASNQPQHF
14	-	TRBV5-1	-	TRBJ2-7	TGCGCCAGCAGCTTTGTCATCGGAAGAAACGAGCAGTACTTC	CASSFVIGRNEQYF
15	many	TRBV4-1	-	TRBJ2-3	TGCGCCAGCAGCCCAGGAAGCCCTAGCACAGATACGCAGTATTTT	CASSPGSPSTDTQYF
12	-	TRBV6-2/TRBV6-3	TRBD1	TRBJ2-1	TGTGCCAGCAGTTCGACAGGGTATGAGCAGTTCTTC	CASSSTGYEQFF
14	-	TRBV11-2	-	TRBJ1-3	TGTGCCAGCAGCTCAGACAGACGAGGAAACACCATATATTTT	CASSSDRRGNTIYF
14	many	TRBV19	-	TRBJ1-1	TGTGCCAGCAGTATTGGACAGAAGAACACTGAAGCTTTCTTT	CASSIGQKNTEAFF
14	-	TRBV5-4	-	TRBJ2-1	TGTGCCAGCAGCTTGTGGGATGGGGGCAATGAGCAGTTCTTC	CASSLWDGGNEQFF
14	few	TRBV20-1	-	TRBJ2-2	TGCAGTGCTAGAGCGGGGCTAGGCACCGGGGAGCTGTTTTTT	CSARAGLGTGELFF
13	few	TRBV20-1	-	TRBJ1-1	TGCAGTGCTAGAGCCAGGGTCTACACTGAAGCTTTCTTT	CSARARVYTEAFF
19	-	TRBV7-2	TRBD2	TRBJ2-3	TGTGCCAGCAGCTCACCCGGGACTAGCGGGGGGCCCCTCACAGATACGCAGTATTTT	CASSSPGTSGGPLTDTQYF
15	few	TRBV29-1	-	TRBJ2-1	TGCAGCGTTGAAGTGGGTGCAGGCTCCTACAATGAGCAGTTCTTC	CSVEVGAGSYNEQFF
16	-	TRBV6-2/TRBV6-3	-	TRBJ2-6	TGTGCCAGCAGTGGGACGGAGAGCTCTGGGGCCAACGTCCTGACTTTC	CASSGTESSGANVLTF
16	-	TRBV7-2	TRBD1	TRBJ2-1	TGTGCCAGCAGCCCAGACAGGGATCCCTCCTACAATGAGCAGTTCTTC	CASSPDRDPSYNEQFF
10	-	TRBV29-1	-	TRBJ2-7	TGCAGCTTAAAGCTTTGCGAGCAGTACTTC	CSLKLCEQYF
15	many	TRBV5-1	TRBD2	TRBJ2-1	TGCGCCAGCAGCAGGCCGGGACTAGAGACCAATGAGCAGTTCTTC	CASSRPGLETNEQFF